The rows below give T cell receptor beta chains drawn from one sample of a study of shared clonotypes between healthy human individuals. Clones were read by immunoSEQ multiplex PCR, and TCRdb kept only the in-frame ones, dropping some. The sample consists of some 500,000 clones, 95% to 97% of them appearing once. Specimen: naive CD4+ T cells sorted from blood. Receptors were obtained from a woman aged 25 to 45 in good health. The CDR3 runs from the conserved cysteine through the conserved F or W. The order of the fields is clone size, V gene, J gene, CDR3 length, D gene, CDR3 protein, CDR3 DNA. A D gene is named only where the DNA matches it firmly. A row's size may be missing; if present it is once, few, many or a size class.

>-|TRBV19|TRBJ2-7|16|-
CASSRGTVSGSYEQYF
TGTGCCAGTAGTAGGGGGACGGTCTCGGGGTCCTACGAGCAGTACTTC
>-|TRBV28|TRBJ1-2|12|-
CASTQERKGYTF
TGTGCCAGCACGCAAGAAAGAAAAGGCTACACCTTC
>-|TRBV5-1|TRBJ2-7|12|-
CASSSGYYEQYF
TGCGCCAGCAGCTCAGGGTATTACGAGCAGTACTTC
>-|TRBV27|TRBJ1-5|14|-
CASSLNRAGQPQHF
TGTGCCAGCAGTTTAAACAGGGCGGGACAGCCCCAGCATTTT
>-|TRBV27|TRBJ2-3|19|-
CASSLWWRSDTPSTDTQYF
TGTGCCAGCAGTTTATGGTGGAGGAGCGATACACCTAGCACAGATACGCAGTATTTT
>-|TRBV28|TRBJ1-5|15|-
CASSFLGMPLGAQHF
TGTGCCAGCAGTTTCCTGGGGATGCCCCTGGGAGCCCAGCATTTT
>-|TRBV2|TRBJ2-5|10|-
CASRQETQYF
TGTGCCAGCAGGCAAGAGACCCAGTACTTC
>-|TRBV7-2|TRBJ2-5|14|TRBD2
CASSFRRGQETQYF
TGTGCCAGCAGCTTCCGGCGGGGGCAAGAGACCCAGTACTTC
>-|TRBV19|TRBJ1-5|15|-
CASSRQKNSNQPQHF
TGTGCCAGTAGTAGACAGAAAAATAGCAATCAGCCCCAGCATTTT
>-|TRBV10-3|TRBJ1-2|12|-
CAISEGVAGYTF
TGTGCCATCAGTGAAGGGGTCGCTGGCTACACCTTC
>-|TRBV19|TRBJ2-2|16|TRBD2
CASSSLAVTNTGELFF
TGTGCCAGTAGTTCTCTAGCGGTAACAAACACCGGGGAGCTGTTTTTT
>-|TRBV4-1|TRBJ2-1|13|-
CASTETYLHEQFF
TGCGCCAGCACCGAGACGTACCTGCATGAGCAGTTCTTC
>-|TRBV7-3|TRBJ2-1|14|-
CASCSSSSYNEQFF
TGTGCCAGCTGCTCTTCTAGCTCCTACAATGAGCAGTTCTTC
>-|TRBV19|TRBJ2-7|14|-
CASSIRGLTDEQYF
TGTGCCAGTAGTATTCGGGGACTCACTGACGAGCAGTACTTC
>-|TRBV6-6|TRBJ2-2|14|-
CASSKSTNTGELFF
TGTGCCAGCTCTAAATCCACGAACACCGGGGAGCTGTTTTTT
>-|TRBV25-1|TRBJ1-2|15|TRBD1
CASSELGTGGYGYTF
TGTGCCAGCAGTGAATTGGGGACAGGGGGCTATGGCTACACCTTC
>-|TRBV11-1|TRBJ2-1|12|TRBD2
CASLREANEQFF
TGTGCCAGCCTGCGGGAGGCTAATGAGCAGTTCTTC
>once|TRBV27|TRBJ2-1|17|TRBD2
CASSFGGSGRTYNEQFF
TGTGCCAGCAGTTTCGGCGGGAGCGGCCGGACCTACAATGAGCAGTTCTTC
>once|TRBV10-3|TRBJ2-7|13|-
CAIKLDSSYEQYF
TGTGCCATCAAATTGGACAGTTCCTACGAGCAGTACTTC
>-|TRBV11-3|TRBJ2-7|16|TRBD2
CASSPPLAGLNYEQYF
TGTGCCAGCAGCCCCCCTCTAGCGGGACTAAATTACGAGCAGTACTTC
>-|TRBV28|TRBJ2-7|19|TRBD2
CASRLAGVASGRKTYEQYF
TGTGCCAGCCGTTTAGCGGGGGTGGCTAGCGGGAGGAAGACCTACGAGCAGTACTTC
>-|TRBV28|TRBJ1-2|12|-
CASSLYPYGYTF
TGTGCCAGCAGTTTATACCCCTATGGCTACACCTTC
>-|TRBV6-5|TRBJ1-1|14|-
CASSPQGRNTEAFF
TGTGCCAGCAGTCCACAGGGTCGGAACACTGAAGCTTTCTTT
>-|TRBV5-1|TRBJ2-3|15|-
CASSLFADSTDTQYF
TGCGCCAGCAGCTTGTTCGCAGATTCCACAGATACGCAGTATTTT
>-|TRBV25-1|TRBJ2-5|13|-
CASSESGAETQYF
TGTGCCAGCAGTGAATCAGGGGCAGAGACCCAGTACTTC
>-|TRBV5-6|TRBJ1-3|15|-
CASSLGGFSGNTIYF
TGTGCCAGCAGCTTGGGGGGCTTCTCTGGAAACACCATATATTTT
>-|TRBV29-1|TRBJ2-1|13|-
CSVEQGPGNEQFF
TGCAGCGTTGAACAGGGTCCGGGAAATGAGCAGTTCTTC
>-|TRBV7-6|TRBJ1-3|16|-
CASSLSHPNPGNTIYF
TGTGCCAGCAGCTTATCTCATCCGAACCCTGGAAACACCATATATTTT
>-|TRBV5-1|TRBJ2-3|16|-
CASSLGAAASTDTQYF
TGCGCCAGCAGCTTGGGTGCTGCGGCGAGCACAGATACGCAGTATTTT
>-|TRBV28|TRBJ2-2|17|-
CASSLSISERDTGELFF
TGTGCCAGCAGTTTAAGCATTAGTGAGAGGGACACCGGGGAGCTGTTTTTT